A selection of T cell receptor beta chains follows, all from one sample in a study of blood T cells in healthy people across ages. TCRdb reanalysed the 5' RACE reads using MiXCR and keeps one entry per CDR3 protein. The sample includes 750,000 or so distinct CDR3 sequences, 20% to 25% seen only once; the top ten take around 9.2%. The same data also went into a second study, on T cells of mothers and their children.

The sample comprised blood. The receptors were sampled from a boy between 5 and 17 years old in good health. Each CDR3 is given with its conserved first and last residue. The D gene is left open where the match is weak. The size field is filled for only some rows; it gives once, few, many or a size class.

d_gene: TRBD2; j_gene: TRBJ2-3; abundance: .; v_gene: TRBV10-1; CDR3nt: TGCGCCAGCAGGAGCGGGAGGGGAGATACGCAGTATTTT; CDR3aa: CASRSGRGDTQYF
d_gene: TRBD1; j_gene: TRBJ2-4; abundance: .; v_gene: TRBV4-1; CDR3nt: TGCGCCAGCAGCCAAGGGACAGGGGGCTCCAAAAACATTCAGTACTTC; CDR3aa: CASSQGTGGSKNIQYF
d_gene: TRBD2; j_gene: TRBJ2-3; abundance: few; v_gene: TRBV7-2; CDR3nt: TGTGCCAGCAGCTTAGCGCCCTTCCCCCCGGGAGGAGATACGCAGTATTTT; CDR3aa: CASSLAPFPPGGDTQYF
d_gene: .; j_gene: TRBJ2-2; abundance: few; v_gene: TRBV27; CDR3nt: TGTGCCAGCAGTTTTGTAGTGGCCGGGGAGCTGTTTTTT; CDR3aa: CASSFVVAGELFF
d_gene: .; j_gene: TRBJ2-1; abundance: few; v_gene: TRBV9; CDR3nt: TGTGCCAGCAGCGTAGGCTCTTCTGCTCTCCTAGAGCAGTTCTTC; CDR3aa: CASSVGSSALLEQFF
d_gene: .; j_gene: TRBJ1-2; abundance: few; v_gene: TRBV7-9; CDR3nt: TGTGCCAGCAGCTTAGGGTGGGAGTTTCGTGGCTACACCTTC; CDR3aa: CASSLGWEFRGYTF
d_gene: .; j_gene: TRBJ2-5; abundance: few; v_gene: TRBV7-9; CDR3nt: TGTGCCAGCCCCAGCAAGGAGACCCAGTACTTC; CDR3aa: CASPSKETQYF
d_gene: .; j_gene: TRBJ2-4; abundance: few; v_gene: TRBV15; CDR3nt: TGTGCCACCAGTGAGGACCTAGCCAAAAACATTCAGTACTTC; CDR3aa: CATSEDLAKNIQYF
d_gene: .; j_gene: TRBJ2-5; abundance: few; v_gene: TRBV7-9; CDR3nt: TGTGCCAGCAGCCCTGGTTCAGGGGTGCTTGAGCAGTACTTC; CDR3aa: CASSPGSGVLEQYF
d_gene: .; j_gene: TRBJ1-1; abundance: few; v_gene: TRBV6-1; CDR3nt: TGTGCCACCGGAGGGGTAAGGGCCACTGAAGCTTTCTTT; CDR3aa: CATGGVRATEAFF
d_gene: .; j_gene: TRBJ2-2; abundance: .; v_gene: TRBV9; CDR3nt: TGTGCCAGCACTGCGAACACCGGGGAGCTGTTTTTT; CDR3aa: CASTANTGELFF
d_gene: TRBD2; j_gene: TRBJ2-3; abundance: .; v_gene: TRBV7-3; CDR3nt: TGTGCCAGCAGCTTACAGGGAGGGGCAGGAGATACGCAGTATTTT; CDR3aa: CASSLQGGAGDTQYF
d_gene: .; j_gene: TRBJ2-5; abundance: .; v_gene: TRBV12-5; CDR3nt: TGTGCTAGTGGTTTCGGTTGGACCGTGCAAGAGACCCAGTACTTC; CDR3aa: CASGFGWTVQETQYF
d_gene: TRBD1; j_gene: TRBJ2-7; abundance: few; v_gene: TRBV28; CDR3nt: TGTGCCAGCAGTTTAACCAGGGGGTACGAGCAGTACTTC; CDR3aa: CASSLTRGYEQYF
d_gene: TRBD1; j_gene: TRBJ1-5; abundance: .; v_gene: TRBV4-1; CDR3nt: TGCGCCAGCAGCCAAGGTGGGACAGTTAGCAATCAGCCCCAGCATTTT; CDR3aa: CASSQGGTVSNQPQHF
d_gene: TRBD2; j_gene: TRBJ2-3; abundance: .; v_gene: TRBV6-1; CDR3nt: TGTGCCAGCAGTGGCGGTCGAGCGGGAGGAATAGATACGCAGTATTTT; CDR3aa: CASSGGRAGGIDTQYF
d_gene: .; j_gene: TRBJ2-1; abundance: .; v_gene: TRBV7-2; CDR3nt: TGTGCCAGCAGCTTTGGTGGTGGGACTCTCCACAATGAGCAGTTCTTC; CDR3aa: CASSFGGGTLHNEQFF
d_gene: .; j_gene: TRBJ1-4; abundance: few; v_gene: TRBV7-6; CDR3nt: TGTGCCAGCAGTCGTGAAGGGGAAAGAGCTAATGAAAAACTGTTTTTT; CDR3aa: CASSREGERANEKLFF
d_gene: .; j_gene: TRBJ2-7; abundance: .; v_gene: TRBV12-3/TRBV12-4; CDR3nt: TGTGCCAGCAGCCCCGGGGTCCACGAGCAGTACTTC; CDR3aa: CASSPGVHEQYF
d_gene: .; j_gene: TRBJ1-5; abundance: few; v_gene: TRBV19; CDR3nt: TGTGCCAGTAGTAACAGCCCGGAGGGTCAGCCCCAGCATTTT; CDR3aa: CASSNSPEGQPQHF
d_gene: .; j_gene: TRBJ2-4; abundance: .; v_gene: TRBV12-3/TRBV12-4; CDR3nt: TGCGCCAGCAGTTTAAATCTAGCCAAAAACATTCAGTACTTC; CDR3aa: CASSLNLAKNIQYF
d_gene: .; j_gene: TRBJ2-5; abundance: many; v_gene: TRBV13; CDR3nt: TGTGCCAGCAGCTTAGGCCTGGTAGAGACCCAGTACTTC; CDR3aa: CASSLGLVETQYF
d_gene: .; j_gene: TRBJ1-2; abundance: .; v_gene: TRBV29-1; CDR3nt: TGCAGCGTCTTGTCGGGGGGGATGGATGGCTACACCTTC; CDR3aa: CSVLSGGMDGYTF